This T cell receptor beta chain emerged from a study of monozygotic twins with inflammatory bowel disease. Reprocessing the 5' RACE reads, TCRdb reports a single entry for every CDR3 protein and omits DNA. The repertoire table contains 190,000 or so distinct CDR3 sequences. The sample consisted of blood. The clonotype was recovered from a human donor with ulcerative colitis or Crohn's disease, or a healthy co-twin of an affected twin (not recorded which).

CDR3 in amino acids: CASSLGRGTQETQYF. The chain recombines TRBV5-1 with TRBJ2-5; the TRBD1 assignment by TCRdb is unverifiable without DNA. Per germline, CDR1 SGHRS and CDR2 YFSETQ. The CDR3 spans 15 residues.